These 21 T cell receptor beta chains came from one sample sequenced in a study of identical twins (dated by TCRdb to about 2016). Library prep was done by 5' RACE. Data came from an Illumina HiSeq 2000. TCRdb cleaned the public reads at Q25 with fastp, built clones with MiXCR and kept in-frame beta chains. CDR3 protein duplicates are merged, each entry listing the most common genes and DNA. The sample has 700,000 or so distinct CDR3 sequences on record, 21% of them singletons. The ten biggest clones cover approximately 4.5% of the sample. This sample also belongs to another study, concerning T cells expressing NK-cell markers.

The sequenced sample was PBMCs. All receptors derive from a woman between 18 and 29 years old in good health.

This clonotype was detected a few times. The rearrangement joins TRBV9 to TRBJ2-1; TRBD2 matches 8 bases. With V trimmed by 0 bases and J by 7 bases, 15 bases remained unmatched. CDR1 SGDLS and CDR2 YYNGEE come from the germline V gene. CDR3 size: 18 residues. The DNA for the CDR3 is TGTGCCAGCAGCGTAGGGCCCCCCAGTAGCGGGGAAGGTAATGAGCAGTTCTTC. Its protein is CASSVGPPSSGEGNEQFF.

This rearrangement joins TRBV6-1 to TRBJ1-6, with a weak D call TRBD1 (5 bases). The CDR3 covers 13 residues. V shed 6 bases and J shed 5 bases, with 8 bases lying between them. CDR1 is MNHNS and CDR2 is SASEGT in the germline V gene. For the CDR3, the DNA is TGTGCCAGCAGGGGGGAGAATAATTCACCCCTCCACTTT. Translating gives CASRGENNSPLHF.

V and J are TRBV20-1 and TRBJ2-7, with no clear D. Germline CDR1 is DFQATT and CDR2 is SNEGSKA (reference sequence). Trimming removed 4 bases from V and 5 bases from J, with 9 bases in between. This CDR3 spans 11 amino acids. CDR3 residues: CSATDHNEQYF. The CDR3 coding sequence is TGCAGTGCTACAGACCACAACGAGCAGTACTTC.

This clonotype was found a few times. The V gene is TRBV12-3 or TRBV12-4, the J gene TRBJ2-7, with 8 bases aligning to TRBD1. V shed 7 bases, J shed 8 bases, and the junction held 13 bases outside the gene matches. The CDR3 is 14 amino acids. The CDR3 DNA reads TGTGCCAGCACTTTGGGACAGGCGGATAGGAAGCAGTACTTC. It translates to CASTLGQADRKQYF.

The chain links TRBV20-1 to TRBJ2-3, with D uncertain. The V gene lost 1 base and the J gene lost 4 bases, with 9 bases spanning the gap. CDR1 DFQATT and CDR2 SNEGSKA come from the germline V gene (reference sequence). The CDR3 runs 13 residues. The CDR3 nucleotides read TGCAGTGCTAGAGGGCCGGGCGCAGATACGCAGTATTTT. Amino acid sequence: CSARGPGADTQYF.

In this sample, this clonotype turned up a few times. The chain joins TRBV6-5 to TRBJ2-5; maybe TRBD1 (5 bases). CDR3 length: 11 residues. The V and J ends lost 6 bases and 7 bases respectively, with 9 bases between them. From germline, CDR1 is MNHEY and CDR2 SVGAGI. The CDR3, as DNA: TGTGCCAGCAGAAAAAGGGGGACCCAGTACTTC. It translates to CASRKRGTQYF.

This clonotype was seen a few times. The V call is TRBV4-3, the J call TRBJ2-1, with TRBD1 identical over 11 bases. This CDR3 spans 16 amino acids. Germline V gene data show CDR1 as LGHNA and CDR2 as YSLEER. The V and J ends lost 4 bases and 5 bases, in that order; junction bases with no gene match: 7. The CDR3 reads CASSRKPGQGDNEQFF. The CDR3 DNA reads TGCGCCAGCAGCCGCAAACCGGGACAGGGGGACAATGAGCAGTTCTTC.

The chain employs TRBV20-1 and TRBJ2-2; D is uncertain. Germline CDR1 DFQATT, CDR2 SNEGSKA (reference sequence). V was pared by 3 bases and J by 6 bases, with 11 bases between. This CDR3 has 13 amino acids. The DNA of the CDR3 is TGCAGTGCTAGGGAGCCCCCCCCCGGGGAGCTGTTTTTT. Protein: CSAREPPPGELFF.

The chain links TRBV7-2 to TRBJ2-2; D unresolved. The CDR3 is made up of 14 amino acids. Trimming cost V 1 base and J 1 base, with 4 bases left between them. The V gene's germline CDR1 is SGHTA and CDR2 FQGNSA. CDR3 protein: CASSLDVNTGELFF. The DNA for the CDR3 is TGTGCCAGCAGCTTAGATGTGAACACCGGGGAGCTGTTTTTT.

The genes are TRBV7-2 and TRBJ2-3; tentatively, D is TRBD2 (5 bases). The CDR3 spans 15 residues. CDR1 and CDR2 (germline): SGHTA, FQGNSA. The ends were cut back, 2 bases at V and 4 bases at J, with 13 bases in the middle. The CDR3 protein is CASSLLGMVADTQYF. The DNA for the CDR3 is TGTGCCAGCAGCTTACTCGGGATGGTTGCAGATACGCAGTATTTT.

This clonotype appeared a few times. This chain links TRBV2 with TRBJ2-1; D not certain. V shed 6 bases and J shed 3 bases, with 9 bases lying between them. CDR3 length equals 13 residues. The germline V gene has CDR1 SNHLY and CDR2 FYNNEI. CDR3: CASSTDDYNEQFF. For the CDR3, the DNA is TGTGCCAGCAGCACGGACGACTACAATGAGCAGTTCTTC.

This clonotype was observed a handful of times. The V gene is TRBV29-1, the J gene TRBJ2-7; 8 bases agree with TRBD1. The V gene end was trimmed by 4 bases and the J gene end by 2 bases; junction bases not matched to a gene: 7. The germline CDR1 and CDR2 sequences are SQVTM and ANQGSEA. The CDR3 runs 14 residues. This chain's CDR3 is CSVGPRGLAYEQYF. The CDR3 DNA reads TGCAGCGTTGGCCCCAGGGGGCTTGCCTACGAGCAGTACTTC.

The chain recombines TRBV5-1 with TRBJ2-1; TRBD2 aligns across 7 bases. Trimming took 0 bases from V and 2 from J; bases not matched to a gene: 8. This CDR3 is built from 17 residues. Germline V gives CDR1 SGHRS, CDR2 YFSETQ. The CDR3 sequence is CASSLGVSGLTYNEQFF. The CDR3 DNA reads TGCGCCAGCAGCTTGGGGGTTAGCGGGCTTACCTACAATGAGCAGTTCTTC.

This clonotype came up a few times. This sequence joins TRBV10-2 and TRBJ2-1; 7 positions agree with TRBD2. The CDR3 runs to 13 residues. V shed 8 bases, J shed 5 bases, and the junction held 6 bases outside the gene matches. Germline CDR1 and CDR2: WSHSY and SAAADI. The CDR3 reads CASGKGLNNEQFF. CDR3 nucleotides: TGCGCCAGCGGGAAGGGACTAAACAATGAGCAGTTCTTC.

This clonotype was counted only a few times. The chain has TRBV20-1 and TRBJ2-7, with 9 bases identical to TRBD2. Germline V lookup: CDR1 DFQATT, CDR2 SNEGSKA (reference sequence). This CDR3 has 16 residues. V lost 0 bases, J lost 3 bases, and 9 bases stayed unmatched. In DNA form, the CDR3 reads TGCAGTGCTAGAGATCTCGACAGCGGGGGGTTCTACGAGCAGTACTTC. Translating it yields CSARDLDSGGFYEQYF.

This clonotype was seen a few times. The rearrangement uses TRBV10-1 and TRBJ2-2, with 7 bases identical to TRBD2. V trimming: 0 bases; J trimming: 4 bases; junction bases outside the gene matches: 2. The CDR3 has 15 residues. Looked up from germline, CDR1 is WNHNN and CDR2 is SYGVQD (reference sequence). The CDR3: CASSESGGSTGELFF. CDR3 nucleotide sequence: TGCGCCAGCAGTGAGTCGGGCGGGAGCACCGGGGAGCTGTTTTTT.

The genes are TRBV12-3 or TRBV12-4 and TRBJ2-3, with TRBD1 matching 9 bases. The ends lost 4 bases at V and 5 bases at J; junction bases unmatched: 4. The CDR3 sequence is 14 residues long. The CDR3 region is CASSYRGRRDTQYF. The CDR3 DNA reads TGTGCCAGCAGTTACAGGGGGCGCAGAGATACGCAGTATTTT.

This clonotype was recorded a few times. The J gene is TRBJ2-2, the V gene TRBV29-1, with TRBD1 matching 9 bases. The junction had 6 bases not matched to a gene; V was cut back by 0 bases and J by 10 bases. This CDR3 region has 14 residues. The germline gives CDR1 SQVTM, CDR2 ANQGSEA. The CDR3 loop reads CSVEERTGVMELFF. The CDR3 bases are TGCAGCGTTGAAGAGCGGACAGGGGTGATGGAGCTGTTTTTT.

The V gene is TRBV27, the J gene TRBJ2-3; 10 positions agree with TRBD2. Germline-derived CDR1 and CDR2 are MNHEY and SMNVEV (reference sequence). With V trimmed by 3 bases and J by 3 bases, 3 bases remained unmatched. This CDR3 contains 15 residues. The CDR3 region has the DNA TGTGCCAGCAGTTTTAGCGGGAGGAAGACAGATACGCAGTATTTT. As protein: CASSFSGRKTDTQYF.

The chain is built from TRBV27 and TRBJ2-5, with 10 bases fitting TRBD1. The CDR3 covers 14 residues. The V and J ends lost 5 bases and 7 bases, in that order; junction bases with no gene match: 7. CDR1 and CDR2 (germline): MNHEY, SMNVEV (reference sequence). The CDR3 bases are TGTGCCAGCAGTAATGACAGGGGGCGCGGGACCCAGTACTTC. This encodes CASSNDRGRGTQYF.

This clonotype was recorded a few times. The chain links TRBV6-1 to TRBJ2-7, with 9 bases fitting TRBD2. The V gene's germline CDR1 is MNHNS and CDR2 SASEGT. The CDR3 runs 13 residues. With 10 bases clipped from V and 4 bases from J, the junction kept 8 bases outside the gene matches. CDR3 loop: CATGGGELYEQYF. CDR3 sequence (DNA): TGTGCCACTGGCGGGGGGGAACTTTACGAGCAGTACTTC.